Shown below are 9 T cell receptor beta chains from a single sample sequenced in a study of shared clonotypes between healthy human individuals (dated by TCRdb to between 2020 and 2021). CD8 naive samples consisted of CD45RO-negative cells that were positively selected for CCR7, yielding a CD45RA+CCR7+ population without TemRA cells. The method behind the library was the immunoSEQ multiplex PCR assay. TCRdb obtained this table from immuneACCESS and retained in-frame rearrangements with V and J assigned. These tables miss some clones; where compared with another copy, unresolved V genes account for less than half of the shortfall, and the remainder is unexplained. A total of a few hundred thousand clones appear in this sample, around 95% of them only once. Approximately 0.1% of the sample is held by the ten biggest clonotypes. The specimen was naive CD8+ T cells sorted from blood. The cell subset or site label of this sample denotes: CD45RA+CCR7+. Source of these receptors: a woman under 40 in good health.

The chain links TRBV7-6 to TRBJ2-3; 9 nucleotides agree with TRBD2. The V and J ends lost 5 bases and 2 bases, in that order; junction bases with no gene match: 11. Germline CDR1 SGHVS, CDR2 FNYEAQ. The CDR3 consists of 17 residues. Here the CDR3 DNA reads TGTGCCAGCAGCACACTACTAGCGGGCGACAACACAGATACGCAGTATTTT. It is translated as CASSTLLAGDNTDTQYF.

The V gene is TRBV29-1, the J gene TRBJ1-2; possible D gene TRBD1, 6 bases. Germline V gives CDR1 SQVTM, CDR2 ANQGSEA. The length of the CDR3 is 13 residues. V dropped 0 bases and J dropped 2 bases, with 7 bases sitting between them. The CDR3 sequence: CSVEEDRNYGYTF. The DNA for the CDR3 is TGCAGCGTTGAAGAAGACAGGAACTATGGCTACACCTTC.

This clone has just a few counts. V and J are TRBV27 and TRBJ2-1; D may be TRBD1 or TRBD2 (5 bases each). This CDR3 has 13 residues. Trimming shortened V by 6 bases and J by 10 bases, and 16 bases separated the two germline ends. Germline-derived CDR1 and CDR2 are MNHEY and SMNVEV (reference sequence). The DNA of the CDR3 is TGTGCCAGCAGGGGACCGATGCCTTGGGAGCAGTTCTTC. Protein: CASRGPMPWEQFF.

This CDR3 reads CASIELSGRARGELFF. The CDR3 DNA reads TGTGCCAGCATAGAGCTGAGCGGGAGGGCCCGTGGGGAGCTGTTTTTT. This chain joins TRBV2 and TRBJ2-2, with 10 bases that match TRBD2. The CDR3 spans 16 residues. Germline assignment: CDR1 SNHLY and CDR2 FYNNEI. The V and J ends lost 7 bases and 8 bases, in that order; junction bases with no gene match: 13.

The V call is TRBV19, the J call TRBJ2-1; D remains ambiguous. Trimming left V 3 bases short and J 6 bases short, with 9 bases between. This CDR3 region has 13 residues. CDR1 LNHDA and CDR2 SQIVND come from the germline V gene (reference sequence). DNA of the CDR3: TGTGCCAGTAGTATTCAGGAGAGCAATGAGCAGTTCTTC. Translating gives CASSIQESNEQFF. The full variable domain, completed using reference TRBV19 and TRBJ2-1, is DGGITQSPKYLFRKEGQNVTLSCEQNLNHDAMYWYRQDPGQGLRLIYYSQIVNDFQKGDIAEGYSVSREKKESFPLTVTSAQKNPTAFYLCASSIQESNEQFFGPGTRLTVL.

This clone was observed a single time. CDR3 amino acids: CASTVELAGVFYNEQFF. The DNA of the CDR3 is TGTGCCAGCACCGTCGAGCTAGCGGGAGTTTTCTACAATGAGCAGTTCTTC. This chain uses TRBV28 with TRBJ2-1; 10 bases are shared with TRBD2. Trimming took 7 bases from V and 3 from J; bases not matched to a gene: 12. The CDR3 totals 17 residues. Germline loops: CDR1 MDHEN, CDR2 SYDVKM.

V is TRBV19 and J is TRBJ2-1, with TRBD2 identical over 7 bases. Germline V gene lookup returns CDR1 LNHDA and CDR2 SQIVND (reference sequence). This CDR3 is built from 15 residues. V lost 3 bases, J lost 5 bases, and 7 bases stayed unmatched. Written as DNA, the CDR3 is TGTGCCAGTAGTATTGACGGGAGGATCGACAATGAGCAGTTCTTC. Translated: CASSIDGRIDNEQFF.

This chain links TRBV10-1 with TRBJ2-7; TRBD2 matches 8 bases. Germline-derived CDR1 and CDR2 are WNHNN and SYGVQD (reference sequence). The CDR3 runs 13 residues. The ends lost 3 bases at V and 3 bases at J; junction bases unmatched: 1. The CDR3 sequence: CASSDTSGYEQYF. The CDR3, as DNA: TGCGCCAGCAGTGACACTAGCGGCTACGAGCAGTACTTC.

The V call is TRBV6-1, the J call TRBJ1-2, with D unclear. Germline V lookup: CDR1 MNHNS, CDR2 SASEGT. V lost 1 base and J 4 bases, leaving 16 bases between the germline ends. This CDR3 is 16 amino acids long. CDR3 loop: CASSEGRMERGYGYTF. CDR3 DNA: TGTGCCAGCAGTGAAGGGAGGATGGAGCGTGGCTATGGCTACACCTTC.